A selection of T cell receptor beta chains follows, all from one sample in a study of beta chain features in type 1 diabetes. The data were produced by immunoSEQ multiplex PCR, yet TCRdb's version contains in-frame clones alone and is incomplete. This table has 400,000 to 450,000 clones, 11% to 15% appearing once. Sample: naive CD4+ T cells from blood. These receptors were obtained from a man younger than 40 in good health. CDR3s include the opening cysteine and the closing phenylalanine or tryptophan. Each record gives: clone size, J gene, V gene, D gene, CDR3 DNA, CDR3 protein. The D gene is left open where the match is weak. Clone size is not always given. Where it is, it says once, few, many or a class for expanded clones.

.,TRBJ2-2,TRBV7-9,.,TGTGCCAGCAGCTGGTTAAGCACCGGGGAGCTGTTTTTT,CASSWLSTGELFF
few,TRBJ2-3,TRBV7-9,TRBD2,TGTGCCAGCAGCTTAAGCGGGATAATTCGGGAGCAGTATTTT,CASSLSGIIREQYF
.,TRBJ2-4,TRBV2,.,TGTGCCAGCAGGATTGGGGGAGGAAACATTCAGTACTTC,CASRIGGGNIQYF
few,TRBJ2-4,TRBV5-1,TRBD1,TGCGCCAGCAGCCCTGAGGGACAGGAAAACATTCAGTACTTC,CASSPEGQENIQYF
few,TRBJ2-2,TRBV5-1,TRBD1,TGCGCCAGCAGCGTTGAAGGACAGGTCGCCACCGGGGAGCTGTTTTTT,CASSVEGQVATGELFF
.,TRBJ2-5,TRBV11-2,.,TGTGCCAGCTCCTCGGGTCAAGGAGAGACCCAGTACTTC,CASSSGQGETQYF
.,TRBJ2-1,TRBV7-6,.,TGTGCCAGCAGTAAATCGATTACCTACAATGAGCAGTTCTTC,CASSKSITYNEQFF
.,TRBJ2-3,TRBV2,TRBD2,TGTGCCAGCAGACTAGCGGGAGCGGTTGGAGATACGCAGTATTTT,CASRLAGAVGDTQYF
.,TRBJ2-5,TRBV9,TRBD2,TGTGCCAGCAGCCAACTAGCGGGAGTACGAGAGACCCAGTACTTC,CASSQLAGVRETQYF
few,TRBJ1-6,TRBV7-9,.,TGTGCCAGCAGCAGCAGGAATTCACCCCTCCACTTT,CASSSRNSPLHF
.,TRBJ2-1,TRBV20-1,.,TGCAGTGCCGAACAGGACAATGAGCAGTTCTTC,CSAEQDNEQFF
.,TRBJ1-1,TRBV2,TRBD1,TGTGCCAGCAGTGGGACAGGGCTCACTGAAGCTTTCTTT,CASSGTGLTEAFF
.,TRBJ2-1,TRBV2,.,TGTGCCAGCAGAGAACCGGGACGCCAGGGCCATGAGCAGTTCTTC,CASREPGRQGHEQFF
.,TRBJ2-3,TRBV19,.,TGTGCCAGTAGTTCACGCAGCGATGGGACAGATACGCAGTATTTT,CASSSRSDGTDTQYF
few,TRBJ2-3,TRBV28,.,TGTGCCAGCAGTTTATGGAGGCGGGACAGCCAAGTAGATACGCAGTATTTT,CASSLWRRDSQVDTQYF
.,TRBJ1-2,TRBV29-1,.,TGCAGCGTCCAAACCGAGACGGCCTCCTATGGCTACACCTTC,CSVQTETASYGYTF
.,TRBJ1-1,TRBV29-1,TRBD1,TGCAGCTCAGACCCGGGACAGGGATATAGGACTGAAGCTTTCTTT,CSSDPGQGYRTEAFF
.,TRBJ2-3,TRBV19,TRBD1,TGTGCCAGTAGTGACAGGGGGCAAAGCACAGATACGCAGTATTTT,CASSDRGQSTDTQYF
few,TRBJ2-1,TRBV4-3,TRBD2,TGCGCCAGCAGCCAAGATAACGGGAGGCTCTCCTACAATGAGCAGTTCTTC,CASSQDNGRLSYNEQFF
.,TRBJ2-1,TRBV29-1,.,TGCAGCGTTGAATTAACGGACCTCTACAATGAGCAGTTCTTC,CSVELTDLYNEQFF
.,TRBJ1-2,TRBV15,.,TGTGCCACCAGCCCGACCAGGGATACAGGGGGCTACACCTTC,CATSPTRDTGGYTF
few,TRBJ2-1,TRBV29-1,.,TGCAGCGTTGAAAGGCAAACAGGGCCGGATGAGCAGTTCTTC,CSVERQTGPDEQFF
once,TRBJ2-1,TRBV11-2,.,TGTGCCAGCAGCGGCGAAAGCTCCTACAATGAGCAGTTCTTC,CASSGESSYNEQFF
.,TRBJ2-3,TRBV30,TRBD2,TGTGCCTGGACACCGGGACTAGCGGGACTGGATACGCAGTATTTT,CAWTPGLAGLDTQYF
few,TRBJ2-3,TRBV6-5,.,TGTGCCAGCAGTTACAACCTAGATACGCAGTATTTT,CASSYNLDTQYF
.,TRBJ2-5,TRBV13,.,TGTGCCAGCAGCACCCCTCAAGAGACCCAGTACTTC,CASSTPQETQYF
.,TRBJ2-3,TRBV2,TRBD1,TGTGCCAGCACAGGGGGCGCTTATACGCAGTATTTT,CASTGGAYTQYF
.,TRBJ2-5,TRBV27,TRBD2,TGTGCCAGCAGTCCGCAGGGACTAGCGGGAGGGACCCAGTACTTC,CASSPQGLAGGTQYF
.,TRBJ1-1,TRBV4-1,.,TGCGCCAGCAGCCAAGGCAGGAGTTATGAAGCTTTCTTT,CASSQGRSYEAFF
few,TRBJ2-3,TRBV7-3,.,TGTGCCAGCAGCTTAACGGGGCCTGATACGCAGTATTTT,CASSLTGPDTQYF
.,TRBJ1-2,TRBV5-1,.,TGCGCCAGCAGCTTGGTGGACAGTAACTATGGCTACACCTTC,CASSLVDSNYGYTF
few,TRBJ2-3,TRBV10-1,.,TGCGCCAGCAGTGAAAGCTCAGGGAGCGGAGATACGCAGTATTTT,CASSESSGSGDTQYF
.,TRBJ2-1,TRBV5-1,.,TGCGCCAGCAGCTTGGACGGGGCCACCTACAATGAGCAGTTCTTC,CASSLDGATYNEQFF
.,TRBJ1-1,TRBV19,.,TGTGCCAGTAGTTCTTTTCAGAGCACTGAAGCTTTCTTT,CASSSFQSTEAFF
.,TRBJ2-7,TRBV6-6,.,TGTGCCAGCAGAACAACGCCCGACGAGCAGTACTTC,CASRTTPDEQYF
few,TRBJ2-1,TRBV9,TRBD2,TGTGCCAGCAGCCTACTAGCGGGAGACTCCTACAATGAGCAGTTCTTC,CASSLLAGDSYNEQFF
few,TRBJ1-1,TRBV6-5,.,TGTGCCAGCAGTGAACGTAGACTGTCTGAAGCTTTCTTT,CASSERRLSEAFF
.,TRBJ2-5,TRBV29-1,.,TGCAGCGTTTCCTTAGCACCAGAGACCCAGTACTTC,CSVSLAPETQYF
many,TRBJ1-2,TRBV21-1,.,TGTGCCAGCAGCACGGGCAGGCGGTTCAGAGGATTCGGCTACACCTTC,CASSTGRRFRGFGYTF
.,TRBJ2-2,TRBV5-1,TRBD1,TGCGCCAGCAGCTTTCTGGGACAGGGGCCTGTAAGGAACACCGGGGAGCTGTTTTTT,CASSFLGQGPVRNTGELFF
.,TRBJ1-1,TRBV7-2,.,TGTGCCAGCAGCCAAGATATGATTAACACTGAAGCTTTCTTT,CASSQDMINTEAFF
few,TRBJ1-2,TRBV7-6,TRBD1,TGTGCCAGCAGCTTAGAGGGACAGGGCCATGGCTACACCTTC,CASSLEGQGHGYTF
.,TRBJ1-5,TRBV2,.,TGTGCCAGCGGGTTGGGGCCCCAGCATTTT,CASGLGPQHF
few,TRBJ2-7,TRBV7-9,.,TGTGCCAGCAGCTTCCTCTTAACAGGGCTCATCCACGAGCAGTACTTC,CASSFLLTGLIHEQYF
few,TRBJ2-2,TRBV7-3,.,TGTGCCAGCAGCTCTCGAGGCGGGGAGCTGTTTTTT,CASSSRGGELFF
.,TRBJ2-5,TRBV18,TRBD1,TGTGCCAGCTCACCGAAAGGGACAGGGTTGAACATAAAGACCCAGTACTTC,CASSPKGTGLNIKTQYF